Here is one TCR beta chain with its context. CD8+ and CD4+ T cells from blood underwent TCR beta sequencing. The patients with Susac syndrome were individuals who fulfilled the recently defined diagnostic criteria for disease that was either definite or probable. RNA was extracted with the RNeasy kit, and a quantity of about 0.45 to 1 ug was reverse transcribed using random hexamers. With immunoSEQ multiplex PCR, TCR beta CDR3 was amplified across 54 Vbeta and 13 Jbeta. TCRdb reprocessed the immunoSEQ multiplex PCR reads with MiXCR, giving one entry per CDR3 protein. The sample holds around 200,000 distinct CDR3 sequences, just under 95% seen once. The source of the sample is a study of CD8 T cells in Susac syndrome. At the level of the study: Treatment status at blood draw for the Susac syndrome patients was therapy-naive, corticosteroids, or intravenous immunoglobulin alone.

The ends were cut back, 3 bases at V and 8 bases at J, with 10 bases in the middle. The CDR3 totals 12 residues. Germline CDR1 SNHLY, CDR2 FYNNEI. The sample consisted of CD4+ T cells from PBMCs. This chain links TRBV2 with TRBJ2-5, with a tentative D call TRBD2 (6 bases). This TCR derives from a human donor with Susac syndrome. In DNA, the CDR3 is TGTGCCAGCAGTGAGCGGGGACCTACCCAGTACTTC. It is translated as CASSERGPTQYF.